A single sample gave rise to the 18 T cell receptor beta chains below, sequenced in a study of blood T cells in healthy people across ages. A second PCR of about 6 to 11 cycles used a sample-barcoded 5' primer and a J-beta primer mix. Each CDR3 protein gets one entry after TCRdb re-called the 5' RACE reads with MiXCR. The sample holds fewer than 750,000 distinct CDR3 sequences, more than 45% seen once. Sequenced: blood. The receptor source for this set is a man older than 75 in good health.

The chain has TRBV5-6 and TRBJ2-7; 11 bases align to TRBD2. The CDR3 has 14 amino acids. Unmatched junction bases numbered 8, after V lost 6 bases and J lost 6 bases. Germline CDR1 and CDR2: SGHDT and YYEEEE. The CDR3 region has the DNA TGTGCCAGCACCTTAGGACTAGCGGGTTCCGAGCAGTACTTC. It codes for CASTLGLAGSEQYF.

This chain uses TRBV28 with TRBJ2-7; 7 nucleotides agree with TRBD1. With V trimmed by 6 bases and J by 7 bases, 12 bases remained unmatched. The CDR3 runs 14 residues. CDR1 and CDR2 (germline): MDHEN, SYDVKM. The CDR3 region has the DNA TGTGCCAGCAGCAGTACCGACAGGGCTGGGGAGCAGTACTTC. Residues: CASSSTDRAGEQYF.

This clonotype was counted many times. This chain joins TRBV6-6 and TRBJ2-7; D remains ambiguous. V dropped 0 bases and J dropped 2 bases, with 5 bases sitting between them. CDR3 length: 13 amino acids. Germline loops: CDR1 MNHNY, CDR2 SVGAGI (reference sequence). The CDR3 DNA sequence: TGTGCCAGCAGTTACTCGATCACCTACGAGCAGTACTTC. Its translation is CASSYSITYEQYF.

The table lists this clonotype with a few counts. The chain links TRBV6-1 to TRBJ2-3; a possible D gene is TRBD2 (5 bases). This CDR3 region has 17 residues. Trimming stripped 10 bases from V and 1 base from J, with 24 bases between. Germline V lookup: CDR1 MNHNS, CDR2 SASEGT. CDR3 in DNA: TGTGCCATCAGCCGAGGAGCTTTCCTGAGGGGCACAGATACGCAGTATTTT. It codes for CAISRGAFLRGTDTQYF.

This rearrangement joins TRBV7-2 to TRBJ1-1; D unclear. Germline V gene lookup returns CDR1 SGHTA and CDR2 FQGNSA. Trimming stripped 5 bases from V and 0 bases from J, with 13 bases between. The CDR3 contains 15 residues. The CDR3 here is CASSPDRQLNTEAFF. In DNA form, the CDR3 reads TGTGCCAGCAGCCCTGACCGACAATTGAACACTGAAGCTTTCTTT. Full variable domain (remainder filled in from reference TRBV7-2 and TRBJ1-1): GAGVSQSPSNKVTEKGKDVELRCDPISGHTALYWYRQSLGQGLEFLIYFQGNSAPDKSGLPSDRFSAERTGGSVSTLTIQRTQQEDSAVYLCASSPDRQLNTEAFFGQGTRLTVV.

The sample holds many counts of this clonotype. The chain links TRBV5-1 to TRBJ2-1; D call uncertain. The germline V and J ends were trimmed by 0 bases and 4 bases, with 5 bases remaining between them. The germline V gene encodes CDR1 SGHRS and CDR2 YFSETQ. This CDR3 region has 13 residues. CDR3 sequence (DNA): TGCGCCAGCAGCTTGGGCCAGTACAATGAGCAGTTCTTC. Its translation is CASSLGQYNEQFF. Using reference TRBV5-1 and TRBJ2-1 for the parts outside the CDR3, the full variable domain is KAGVTQTPRYLIKTRGQQVTLSCSPISGHRSVSWYQQTPGQGLQFLFEYFSETQRNKGNFPGRFSGRQFSNSRSEMNVSTLELGDSALYLCASSLGQYNEQFFGPGTRLTVL.

V and J are TRBV6-6 and TRBJ1-1, with 8 bases fitting TRBD1. CDR1 and CDR2 (germline): MNHNY, SVGAGI (reference sequence). This CDR3 is built from 13 residues. Trimming removed 11 bases from V and 1 base from J; junction bases left unmatched: 6. CDR3 sequence reads: CAGRQGRNTEAFF. The DNA for the CDR3 is TGTGCCGGACGACAGGGGCGGAACACTGAAGCTTTCTTT.

The genes are TRBV30 and TRBJ2-5; a weak D match, TRBD1 (5 bases). This CDR3 is built from 14 residues. Germline CDR1 reads GTSNPN; CDR2 reads SVGIG (reference sequence). Between the trimmed V and J ends, which lost 2 bases and 2 bases, there was a span of 12 bases. The CDR3 region has the DNA TGTGCCTGGAGTAAAGGCAGGGTTCAAGAGACCCAGTACTTC. Amino acid sequence: CAWSKGRVQETQYF.

The V and J genes are TRBV11-1 and TRBJ2-7; possibly TRBD1 for D (6 bases). Germline lookup yields CDR1 SGHAT and CDR2 FQDESV (reference sequence). The germline V and J ends were trimmed by 0 bases and 6 bases, with 15 bases remaining between them. The CDR3 has 15 residues. The CDR3 nucleotides are TGTGCCAGCAGCTTAGCCCGACAGGATTACTGCGAGCAGTACTTC. Its translation: CASSLARQDYCEQYF.

This clonotype was seen many times. The rearrangement joins TRBV6-6 to TRBJ2-1; D gene uncertain. CDR3 size: 12 residues. Germline assignment: CDR1 MNHNY and CDR2 SVGAGI (reference sequence). The V gene lost 5 bases and the J gene lost 5 bases, with 7 bases spanning the gap. The CDR3 DNA is TGTGCCAGCAGTAGAAATAACAATGAGCAGTTCTTC. It codes for CASSRNNNEQFF.

This clonotype appeared a few times. The genes are TRBV12-3 or TRBV12-4 and TRBJ1-2; D remains ambiguous. The V gene lost 5 bases and the J gene lost 10 bases, with 14 bases spanning the gap. CDR3 size: 12 residues. DNA for the CDR3: TGTGCCAGCAGTGGGCCCCTTCGGGCCTACACCTTC. It yields the protein CASSGPLRAYTF.

This clonotype appeared a few times. This chain links TRBV7-9 with TRBJ1-4; 8 bases are a match to TRBD1. The CDR3 runs 15 residues. The J segment lost 5 bases and the V segment lost 5 bases, leaving 7 bases of the junction unmatched. Germline assignment: CDR1 SEHNR and CDR2 FQNEAQ (reference sequence). CDR3 loop: CASSHRRTGNEKLFF. The CDR3 nucleotides are TGTGCCAGCAGCCACCGCAGGACAGGGAATGAAAAACTGTTTTTT.

This clonotype was observed a handful of times. The J gene is TRBJ2-3, the V gene TRBV3-1; unclear D gene. This CDR3 region has 14 residues. CDR1 is LGHDT and CDR2 is YNNKEL in the germline V gene (reference sequence). Trimming stripped 4 bases from V and 4 bases from J, with 12 bases between. The CDR3: CASSLGSPPDTQYF. The CDR3 DNA is TGTGCCAGCAGCCTCGGGTCCCCACCAGATACGCAGTATTTT.

The gene calls are TRBV7-3 and TRBJ2-7; D uncertain. This CDR3 contains 12 residues. Trimming shortened V by 5 bases and J by 5 bases, and 10 bases separated the two germline ends. Per germline, CDR1 SGHTA and CDR2 FQGTGA. CDR3 residues: CASSHGRHEQYF. The CDR3 coding sequence is TGTGCCAGCAGCCACGGTCGTCACGAGCAGTACTTC.

This clonotype was detected only a few times. The CDR3 loop reads CASSLAPGSFYEQYF. In nucleotides, the CDR3 is TGTGCCAGCAGCTTAGCGCCCGGGAGTTTCTACGAGCAGTACTTC. The rearrangement links TRBV7-2 to TRBJ2-7; tentatively, D is TRBD2 (6 bases). Germline V lookup: CDR1 SGHTA, CDR2 FQGNSA. The CDR3 consists of 15 residues. The V end lost 0 bases, the J end lost 3 bases, and 12 bases lay between the germline ends.

This clonotype was counted many times. The chain carries TRBV6-5 and TRBJ2-6; TRBD1 is a possible D gene (6 bases). Germline V lookup: CDR1 MNHEY, CDR2 SVGAGI. V was shortened by 6 bases and J by 2 bases, with 14 bases between the two germline ends. CDR3 length: 16 residues. The CDR3 region has the DNA TGTGCCAGCAGATTAACAGGGTCAACTGGGGCCAACGTCCTGACTTTC. It specifies CASRLTGSTGANVLTF.

Many counts were recorded for this clonotype. V and J are TRBV6-6 and TRBJ2-3; D gene unclear. Germline CDR1 reads MNHNY; CDR2 reads SVGAGI (reference sequence). Trimming stripped 0 bases from V and 0 bases from J, with 10 bases between. The CDR3 contains 16 residues. The CDR3 reads CASSYSQSPSTDTQYF. The CDR3 DNA is TGTGCCAGCAGTTACTCGCAGTCACCTAGCACAGATACGCAGTATTTT.

Of note for this clonotype: Just one base apart from a much larger clone, this may be a read error. The chain employs TRBV7-2 and TRBJ2-5, with D perhaps TRBD2 (5 bases). Trimming removed 3 bases from V and 11 bases from J, with 19 bases in between. Germline V gene sequence: CDR1 SGHTA, CDR2 FQGNSA. This CDR3 has 14 amino acids. Written as DNA, the CDR3 is TGTGCCAGCAGCTTCACAACTGACGGGAATGAGCAGTACTTC. Encoded protein: CASSFTTDGNEQYF.